The 20 T cell receptor beta chains presented below share a single source sample, sequenced in a study of Ad26.COV2.S vaccination and SARS-CoV-2 variants. The assay was immunoSEQ multiplex PCR, and TCRdb's table has in-frame clones only and misses some. Of approximately 150,000 clones detected, 80% to 90% appear once; the ten largest clones hold around 5%. The sequencing used peripheral blood, collected after recovery from COVID-19. These receptors were collected from a human donor who had recovered from COVID-19.

The chain couples TRBV5-4 to TRBJ1-2, with D perhaps TRBD1 (5 bases). The CDR3 has 16 amino acids. V was clipped by 4 bases and J by 5 bases, with 21 bases between them. Germline values: CDR1 SGHNT, CDR2 YYREEE (reference sequence). CDR3 sequence (DNA): TGTGCCAGCAGCCGCTGGGGCAGCAACCAAATTTATGGCTACACCTTC. This encodes CASSRWGSNQIYGYTF.

This chain joins TRBV19 and TRBJ2-5; 10 bases match TRBD2. In germline, CDR1 is LNHDA, CDR2 SQIVND (reference sequence). V was pared by 3 bases and J by 6 bases, with 7 bases of the junction left unmatched. The CDR3 runs 15 residues. DNA for the CDR3: TGTGCCAGTAGTATCCTAGCGGGGGCAGGGAAGACCCAGTACTTC. This codes for CASSILAGAGKTQYF.

The chain combines TRBV15 with TRBJ2-3; D call uncertain. The V and J ends lost 0 bases and 0 bases respectively, with 10 bases between them. This CDR3 spans 16 amino acids. CDR1 and CDR2 (germline): LNHNV, YYDKDF (reference sequence). CDR3 sequence: CATSRDGRTSTDTQYF. The CDR3 DNA reads as TGTGCCACCAGCAGAGACGGTCGAACTAGCACAGATACGCAGTATTTT.

V is TRBV4-1 and J is TRBJ1-6, with D tentatively TRBD1 (5 bases). V was cut by 0 bases and J by 7 bases, with 19 bases left in between. This CDR3 has 18 amino acids. CDR1 and CDR2 (germline): MGHRA, YSYEKL. CDR3 loop: CASSQEIPGRAGNSPLHF. Written as DNA, the CDR3 is TGCGCCAGCAGCCAAGAGATCCCAGGGCGGGCGGGAAATTCACCCCTCCACTTT.

The rearrangement uses TRBV11-2 and TRBJ2-7; TRBD2 matches at 10 bases. The J segment lost 4 bases and the V segment lost 5 bases, leaving 8 bases of the junction unmatched. The germline gives CDR1 SGHAT, CDR2 FQNNGV. The CDR3 sequence is 15 residues long. CDR3 coding DNA: TGTGCCAGCAGCCCTCGACGACTAGCGGGTTACGAGCAGTACTTC. This encodes CASSPRRLAGYEQYF.

This CDR3 is CASSSPTSGGWDTQYF. CDR3 DNA: TGTGCCAGCAGTTCCCCGACTAGCGGGGGGTGGGATACGCAGTATTTT. The chain employs TRBV28 and TRBJ2-3, with 13 bases fitting TRBD2. In germline, CDR1 is MDHEN, CDR2 SYDVKM. V was pared by 4 bases and J by 6 bases, with 7 bases of the junction left unmatched. This CDR3 has 16 amino acids.

As for this clone: In the same sample, other DNA sequences code for this CDR3. The CDR3 spells CASSENRSNQPQHF. CDR3 in DNA: TGTGCCAGCAGTGAAAACAGATCAAATCAGCCCCAGCATTTT. This chain uses TRBV2 with TRBJ1-5; D uncertain. Germline V gene sequence: CDR1 SNHLY, CDR2 FYNNEI. CDR3 length equals 14 residues. Trimming pared 2 bases from V and 4 bases from J, leaving 9 bases between.

V gene TRBV12-3 or TRBV12-4 combines with J gene TRBJ1-1, with a weak D call TRBD1 (6 bases). The CDR3 length is 12 residues. Trimming removed 6 bases at V and 11 bases at J, with 16 bases between. CDR3 DNA: TGTGCCAGCAGCCCAAACAGGGTCGGGGCTTTCTTT. Protein product: CASSPNRVGAFF.

CDR3 amino acids: CASSGQTYGYTF. CDR3 nucleotides: TGCGCCAGCAGCGGGCAGACGTATGGCTACACCTTC. The chain links TRBV5-1 to TRBJ1-2; D is ambiguous. The CDR3 is 12 amino acids. Germline V gene data show CDR1 as SGHRS and CDR2 as YFSETQ. V gave up 4 bases and J gave up 5 bases, with 9 bases separating them.

This clone was recorded once. The chain combines TRBV10-3 with TRBJ1-2; D is perhaps TRBD1 (5 bases). The CDR3 consists of 15 residues. The V and J ends lost 5 bases and 9 bases respectively, with 22 bases between them. CDR1 is ENHRY, CDR2 SYGVKD, per germline. The chain's CDR3 is CAISKTQGTGIRYTF. CDR3 DNA: TGTGCCATCAGTAAAACCCAAGGGACGGGGATCCGCTACACCTTC.

The V gene is TRBV7-2, the J gene TRBJ2-7; unclear D gene. CDR3 size: 13 residues. Germline V lookup: CDR1 SGHTA, CDR2 FQGNSA. The ends were cut back, 3 bases at V and 3 bases at J, with 9 bases in the middle. The CDR3 DNA reads as TGTGCCAGCAGCTTCACGAGGAACTACGAGCAGTACTTC. It specifies CASSFTRNYEQYF.

The chain has TRBV7-2 and TRBJ2-7; D is possibly TRBD2 (6 bases). Germline lookup yields CDR1 SGHTA and CDR2 FQGNSA. This CDR3 is 13 amino acids long. Trimming left V 5 bases short and J 5 bases short, with 13 bases between. The DNA for the CDR3 is TGTGCCAGCAGCGGCAGCGGAGGGAACGAGCAGTACTTC. This gives the protein CASSGSGGNEQYF.

The V gene is TRBV6-2 or TRBV6-3, the J gene TRBJ1-2; TRBD1 agrees at 9 bases. Per germline, CDR1 MNHEY and CDR2 SVGEGT. The CDR3 has 13 residues. The trim removed 5 bases at V and 4 bases at J, leaving 2 bases unmatched. CDR3 residues: CASSMTGGYGYTF. The CDR3 bases are TGTGCCAGCAGTATGACAGGGGGCTATGGCTACACCTTC.

The J gene is TRBJ2-1, the V gene TRBV15; D is tentatively TRBD1 or TRBD2 (6 bases each). The CDR3 has 15 residues. Per germline, CDR1 LNHNV and CDR2 YYDKDF (reference sequence). Trimming left V 7 bases short and J 7 bases short, with 20 bases between. The CDR3 spells CATTEGGDPRNEQFF. CDR3 DNA: TGTGCCACCACCGAGGGGGGCGACCCCCGGAATGAGCAGTTCTTC.

The rearrangement links TRBV10-2 to TRBJ2-3; no definite D call. From germline, CDR1 is WSHSY and CDR2 SAAADI. This CDR3 comprises 12 residues. Trimming cost V 9 bases and J 2 bases, with 9 bases left between them. CDR3 coding DNA: TGCGCCAGTCGAACTACCACAGATACGCAGTATTTT. It codes for CASRTTTDTQYF.

V usage is TRBV9 and J usage is TRBJ2-2, with TRBD1 matching 7 bases. J was trimmed by 3 bases and V by 3 bases; bases with no gene match: 5. The germline V gene has CDR1 SGDLS and CDR2 YYNGEE. The CDR3 sequence is 15 residues long. CDR3 nucleotides: TGTGCCAGCAGCGCCGACACAGGGGACACCGGGGAGCTGTTTTTT. Translated: CASSADTGDTGELFF.

The J gene is TRBJ1-1, the V gene TRBV7-9; tentatively, D is TRBD1 (5 bases). Trimming stripped 4 bases from V and 1 base from J, with 13 bases between. This CDR3 region has 15 residues. Germline V gives CDR1 SEHNR, CDR2 FQNEAQ (reference sequence). The CDR3 DNA reads as TGTGCCAGCAGCTCGGGACGCCGACAGAACACTGAAGCTTTCTTT. This translates into CASSSGRRQNTEAFF.

CDR3 residues: CAWSSLVVGQNIQYF. CDR3 sequence (DNA): TGTGCCTGGAGTTCTTTAGTAGTTGGCCAAAACATTCAGTACTTC. This chain uses TRBV30 with TRBJ2-4; unclear D gene. With 2 bases removed from V and 5 bases from J, the gap between germline ends came to 16 bases. This CDR3 is built from 15 residues. Germline CDR1 and CDR2: GTSNPN and SVGIG (reference sequence).

The gene calls are TRBV6-5 and TRBJ1-5; 9 bases map to TRBD1. The V gene's germline CDR1 is MNHEY and CDR2 SVGAGI. The CDR3 totals 15 residues. J was trimmed by 2 bases and V by 8 bases; bases with no gene match: 7. CDR3 sequence (DNA): TGTGCCAGCGCGCGGGACAGGGAAGGCAATCAGCCCCAGCATTTT. As protein: CASARDREGNQPQHF.

The gene calls are TRBV7-9 and TRBJ1-6, with D possibly being TRBD1 (5 bases). V dropped 5 bases and J dropped 9 bases, with 11 bases sitting between them. Germline V lookup: CDR1 SEHNR, CDR2 FQNEAQ (reference sequence). This CDR3 spans 13 amino acids. For the CDR3, the DNA is TGTGCCAGCAGCCAGATCGACAGTTCACCCCTCCACTTT. It translates to CASSQIDSSPLHF.